The 13 T cell receptor beta chains below were found in one sample sequenced in a study of beta chain features in type 1 diabetes. The authors reverse transcribed all of the isolated RNA, so sequencing captured expressed TCRB transcripts. Sequencing used immunoSEQ multiplex PCR; TCRdb keeps in-frame clones, though not all of them. The repertoire holds more than 350,000 clones, with about 10% as singletons. Sequencing was carried out using naive CD4+ T cells from blood. Source of these receptors: a woman under 30 in good health.

The chain employs TRBV6-5 and TRBJ1-4; D is undetermined. Germline V CDR1 and CDR2: MNHEY, SVGAGI. V dropped 2 bases and J dropped 4 bases, with 8 bases sitting between them. The CDR3 totals 14 residues. The CDR3 sequence: CASSYMEHNEKLFF. CDR3 in DNA: TGTGCCAGCAGTTACATGGAACATAATGAAAAACTGTTTTTT.

This clone showed up just a few times. This chain links TRBV5-1 with TRBJ2-7; D might be TRBD2 (6 bases). The V gene lost 1 base and the J gene lost 6 bases, with 17 bases spanning the gap. The germline V gene encodes CDR1 SGHRS and CDR2 YFSETQ. CDR3 length: 15 amino acids. CDR3 region: CASSLYPGQAGEQYF. The CDR3 DNA reads as TGCGCCAGCAGCTTGTACCCCGGCCAAGCGGGCGAGCAGTACTTC. The full variable domain, completed using reference TRBV5-1 and TRBJ2-7, is KAGVTQTPRYLIKTRGQQVTLSCSPISGHRSVSWYQQTPGQGLQFLFEYFSETQRNKGNFPGRFSGRQFSNSRSEMNVSTLELGDSALYLCASSLYPGQAGEQYFGPGTRLTVT.

This clone has just a few counts. The chain employs TRBV7-2 and TRBJ2-2; TRBD1 is a possible D gene (6 bases). Between the trimmed V and J ends, which lost 2 bases and 3 bases, there was a span of 10 bases. CDR3 length: 15 amino acids. In germline, CDR1 is SGHTA, CDR2 FQGNSA. In nucleotides, the CDR3 is TGTGCCAGCAGCTTATGGCGACAGGACACCGGGGAGCTGTTTTTT. Its translation is CASSLWRQDTGELFF.

This sequence joins TRBV30 and TRBJ1-2; D is unclear. Germline CDR1 and CDR2: GTSNPN and SVGIG (reference sequence). The V end was cut by 3 bases, the J end by 2 bases, with 7 bases between. There are 12 residues in the CDR3. The CDR3 DNA is TGTGCCTGGAGGCGACTGAACTATGGCTACACCTTC. Protein: CAWRRLNYGYTF.

This rearrangement joins TRBV29-1 to TRBJ1-1; D is unresolved. V lost 5 bases and J lost 0, with 10 bases in between. Germline lookup yields CDR1 SQVTM and CDR2 ANQGSEA. The CDR3 has 13 residues. This CDR3 reads CSVKIGMNTEAFF. The CDR3 DNA is TGCAGCGTTAAAATTGGGATGAACACTGAAGCTTTCTTT.

The table lists this clone with a few counts. The chain uses TRBV7-2 and TRBJ1-1, with a possible D match to TRBD1 (5 bases). CDR1 SGHTA and CDR2 FQGNSA come from the germline V gene. V lost 1 base and J 4 bases, leaving 10 bases between the germline ends. CDR3 size: 14 residues. The CDR3 DNA reads as TGTGCCAGCAGCTTAGTAGGGGTTAGCACTGAAGCTTTCTTT. Translating it yields CASSLVGVSTEAFF. The complete variable domain, with remaining parts taken from reference TRBV7-2 and TRBJ1-1, reads GAGVSQSPSNKVTEKGKDVELRCDPISGHTALYWYRQSLGQGLEFLIYFQGNSAPDKSGLPSDRFSAERTGGSVSTLTIQRTQQEDSAVYLCASSLVGVSTEAFFGQGTRLTVV.

This clone came up a few times. The gene calls are TRBV30 and TRBJ2-5; 9 bases line up with TRBD2. This CDR3 region has 11 residues. Germline V gene data show CDR1 as GTSNPN and CDR2 as SVGIG (reference sequence). The V segment lost 8 bases and the J segment 4 bases; nucleotides outside the gene matches: 2. The CDR3 spells CARGGAETQYF. DNA of the CDR3: TGTGCCCGCGGGGGGGCAGAGACCCAGTACTTC.

The chain has TRBV4-3 and TRBJ2-5; tentative D call: TRBD2 (6 bases). Germline V gene sequence: CDR1 LGHNA, CDR2 YSLEER. V shed 4 bases and J shed 2 bases, with 11 bases lying between them. CDR3 length equals 14 residues. CDR3 DNA: TGCGCCAGCAGCCCAACCGGGAGACAAGAGACCCAGTACTTC. Its protein is CASSPTGRQETQYF.

As regards this clone: The sample holds other DNA sequences that translate to the same CDR3. This chain links TRBV9 with TRBJ2-3; 10 nucleotides match TRBD2. The germline CDR1 and CDR2 sequences are SGDLS and YYNGEE. The ends lost 3 bases at V and 2 bases at J; junction bases unmatched: 6. The CDR3 is made up of 16 amino acids. CDR3: CASSATGLAVTDTQYF. CDR3 nucleotide sequence: TGTGCCAGCAGCGCAACAGGACTAGCGGTCACAGATACGCAGTATTTT.

This clone was detected a few times. The rearrangement uses TRBV28 and TRBJ1-1; 8 nucleotides line up with TRBD1. The CDR3 loop spans 13 amino acids. Germline lookup yields CDR1 MDHEN and CDR2 SYDVKM. Unmatched junction bases numbered 8, after V lost 7 bases and J lost 7 bases. CDR3 DNA: TGTGCCAGCAACAGGGGGGATCAGGATGAAGCTTTCTTT. The encoded protein is CASNRGDQDEAFF.

This clone was detected only a few times. The gene calls are TRBV7-2 and TRBJ2-6, with 8 bases matching TRBD1. This CDR3 is 17 amino acids long. Per the germline V gene, CDR1 is SGHTA and CDR2 is FQGNSA. V was pared by 3 bases and J by 2 bases, with 6 bases of the junction left unmatched. The chain's CDR3 is CASSFFPGGTGANVLTF. The CDR3 DNA is TGTGCCAGCAGCTTCTTTCCAGGGGGCACTGGGGCCAACGTCCTGACTTTC.

There are a few counts of this clone. The chain combines TRBV2 with TRBJ2-7; D is ambiguous. V was cut by 6 bases and J by 2 bases, with 17 bases left in between. CDR1 and CDR2 from the germline V gene are SNHLY and FYNNEI. The CDR3 loop spans 15 amino acids. This chain's CDR3 is CASRGRSRTAYEQYF. The CDR3 DNA reads TGTGCCAGCAGGGGAAGGTCCCGTACCGCCTACGAGCAGTACTTC.

The rearrangement joins TRBV30 to TRBJ2-3; no firm D call. Per germline, CDR1 GTSNPN and CDR2 SVGIG (reference sequence). The length of the CDR3 is 11 residues. V dropped 2 bases and J dropped 9 bases, with 9 bases sitting between them. In DNA, the CDR3 is TGTGCCTGGAGTAGACTGGGCACGCAGTATTTT. Translating it yields CAWSRLGTQYF. Combining the CDR3 with reference TRBV30 and TRBJ2-3 gives the whole variable domain SQTIHQWPATLVQPVGSPLSLECTVEGTSNPNLYWYRQAAGRGLQLLFYSVGIGQISSEVPQNLSASRPQDRQFILSSKKLLLSDSGFYLCAWSRLGTQYFGPGTRLTVL.